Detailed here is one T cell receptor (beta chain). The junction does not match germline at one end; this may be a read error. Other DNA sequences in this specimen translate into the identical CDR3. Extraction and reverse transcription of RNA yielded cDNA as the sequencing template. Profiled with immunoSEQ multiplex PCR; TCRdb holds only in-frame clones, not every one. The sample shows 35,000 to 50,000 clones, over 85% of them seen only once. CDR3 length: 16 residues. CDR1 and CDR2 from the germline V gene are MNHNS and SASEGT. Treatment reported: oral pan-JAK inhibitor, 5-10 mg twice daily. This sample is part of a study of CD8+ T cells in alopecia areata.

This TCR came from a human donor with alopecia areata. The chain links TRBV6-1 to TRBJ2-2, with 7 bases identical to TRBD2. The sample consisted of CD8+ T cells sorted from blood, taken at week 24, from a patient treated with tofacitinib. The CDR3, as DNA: TGTGCCAGCAGTGAAGAGGGGAGGGCGAACACCGGGGAGTTGTTTTTT. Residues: CASSEEGRANTGELFF.